This is a list of T cell receptor beta chains from one sample in a study of breast tumors, draining lymph nodes, adjacent tissues. MiXCR, applied by TCRdb to the multiplex PCR reads, yields one record per CDR3 protein. The sample carries 200,000 to 300,000 distinct CDR3 sequences, over 25% recorded once. What was sequenced was axillary lymph node tissue. Every receptor here comes from a female donor with breast cancer. Some clones in this sample may be carry-over from other donors' samples. CDR3s include the opening cysteine and the closing phenylalanine or tryptophan. Fields, in order: J gene, D gene, V gene, clone size, CDR3 protein, CDR3 DNA. A D gene is named only where the DNA matches it firmly. Clone size is not always given. Where it is, it says once, few, many or a class for expanded clones.

j_call: TRBJ2-1
d_call: TRBD2
v_call: TRBV7-6
clone_size: many
cdr3_aa: CASSFSGNYNEQFF
cdr3_nt: TGTGCCAGCAGCTTTAGCGGGAACTACAATGAGCAGTTCTTC

j_call: TRBJ1-4
d_call: .
v_call: TRBV20-1
clone_size: .
cdr3_aa: CSASDPLVEKLLF
cdr3_nt: TGCAGTGCTAGTGACCCCCTGGTTGAAAAACTGCTTTTT

j_call: TRBJ2-1
d_call: .
v_call: TRBV9
clone_size: many
cdr3_aa: CASSVNGLHEQFF
cdr3_nt: TGTGCCAGCAGCGTAAACGGGTTGCATGAGCAGTTCTTC

j_call: TRBJ2-7
d_call: .
v_call: TRBV4-1
clone_size: many
cdr3_aa: CASSQVGYEQYF
cdr3_nt: TGCGCCAGCAGCCAAGTCGGCTACGAGCAGTACTTC

j_call: TRBJ1-2
d_call: TRBD1
v_call: TRBV5-1
clone_size: many
cdr3_aa: CASSLPGQDYGYTF
cdr3_nt: TGCGCCAGCAGCTTACCGGGACAGGATTATGGCTACACCTTC

j_call: TRBJ1-6
d_call: .
v_call: TRBV2
clone_size: many
cdr3_aa: CASTGGQSSYNSPLHF
cdr3_nt: TGTGCCAGCACGGGCGGACAGAGCTCCTATAATTCACCCCTCCACTTT

j_call: TRBJ2-1
d_call: TRBD2
v_call: TRBV2
clone_size: many
cdr3_aa: CASSPGLAGGGNEQFF
cdr3_nt: TGTGCCAGCAGTCCTGGACTAGCGGGAGGCGGCAATGAGCAGTTCTTC

j_call: TRBJ2-2
d_call: TRBD2
v_call: TRBV6-5
clone_size: many
cdr3_aa: CASRLLAGGNTGELFF
cdr3_nt: TGTGCCAGCAGGCTACTAGCGGGAGGGAACACCGGGGAGCTGTTTTTT

j_call: TRBJ2-7
d_call: .
v_call: TRBV7-2
clone_size: many
cdr3_aa: CASSSTGHEQYF
cdr3_nt: TGTGCCAGCAGCTCAACAGGGCACGAGCAGTACTTC

j_call: TRBJ1-4
d_call: .
v_call: TRBV15
clone_size: .
cdr3_aa: CATSRRVGDEKLFF
cdr3_nt: TGTGCCACCAGCAGGAGAGTCGGGGATGAAAAACTGTTTTTT

j_call: TRBJ1-2
d_call: TRBD1
v_call: TRBV5-8
clone_size: many
cdr3_aa: CASSLGGTGTVYGYTF
cdr3_nt: TGTGCCAGCAGCTTGGGGGGGACCGGGACAGTATATGGCTACACCTTC

j_call: TRBJ1-3
d_call: .
v_call: TRBV5-5
clone_size: many
cdr3_aa: CASSSQDDSGNTIYF
cdr3_nt: TGTGCCAGCAGCTCACAGGACGACTCTGGAAACACCATATATTTT

j_call: TRBJ2-5
d_call: .
v_call: TRBV18
clone_size: .
cdr3_aa: CAGSGAEETQYF
cdr3_nt: TGTGCCGGCTCAGGGGCCGAAGAGACCCAGTACTTC

j_call: TRBJ2-3
d_call: .
v_call: TRBV20-1
clone_size: many
cdr3_aa: CSARKQEGWSRGTDTQYF
cdr3_nt: TGCAGTGCTAGGAAGCAGGAGGGGTGGTCTCGTGGCACAGATACGCAGTATTTT

j_call: TRBJ2-5
d_call: TRBD2
v_call: TRBV19
clone_size: many
cdr3_aa: CASSIELAGAETQYF
cdr3_nt: TGTGCCAGTAGTATAGAACTAGCGGGAGCAGAGACCCAGTACTTC

j_call: TRBJ2-5
d_call: TRBD2
v_call: TRBV7-2
clone_size: many
cdr3_aa: CAEKVAGAWETQYF
cdr3_nt: TGTGCCGAAAAAGTAGCGGGAGCATGGGAGACCCAGTACTTC

j_call: TRBJ2-1
d_call: TRBD1
v_call: TRBV12-3/TRBV12-4
clone_size: many
cdr3_aa: CASSFSPGTGSYNEQFF
cdr3_nt: TGTGCCAGCAGTTTCTCACCCGGGACAGGCTCCTACAATGAGCAGTTCTTC

j_call: TRBJ1-5
d_call: .
v_call: TRBV30
clone_size: many
cdr3_aa: CAWSRQDNQPQHF
cdr3_nt: TGTGCCTGGAGCCGACAGGACAATCAGCCCCAGCATTTT

j_call: TRBJ2-1
d_call: .
v_call: TRBV11-1
clone_size: many
cdr3_aa: CASSFGNRGEQFF
cdr3_nt: TGTGCCAGCAGCTTCGGGAACCGGGGGGAGCAGTTCTTC

j_call: TRBJ1-5
d_call: .
v_call: TRBV19
clone_size: many
cdr3_aa: CASSIDGQPQHF
cdr3_nt: TGTGCCAGTAGTATAGATGGACAGCCCCAGCATTTT

j_call: TRBJ2-3
d_call: TRBD2
v_call: TRBV11-3
clone_size: many
cdr3_aa: CASSEGLADSTDTQYF
cdr3_nt: TGTGCCAGCAGCGAGGGACTAGCGGATAGCACAGATACGCAGTATTTT

j_call: TRBJ1-3
d_call: .
v_call: TRBV6-5
clone_size: many
cdr3_aa: CASSYELTSGNTIYF
cdr3_nt: TGTGCCAGCAGTTACGAACTGACCTCTGGAAACACCATATATTTT

j_call: TRBJ2-5
d_call: .
v_call: TRBV2
clone_size: many
cdr3_aa: CASSEVTETQYF
cdr3_nt: TGTGCCAGCAGTGAAGTTACCGAGACCCAGTACTTC

j_call: TRBJ2-1
d_call: .
v_call: TRBV7-6
clone_size: once
cdr3_aa: CASSQYPGPNYEQFF
cdr3_nt: TGTGCTAGCAGCCAGTACCCGGGACCTAACTACGAGCAGTTCTTC

j_call: TRBJ2-2
d_call: .
v_call: TRBV3-1
clone_size: .
cdr3_aa: CASSQHRPGELFF
cdr3_nt: TGTGCCAGCAGCCAACACAGACCGGGGGAGCTGTTTTTT

j_call: TRBJ2-5
d_call: .
v_call: TRBV4-2
clone_size: many
cdr3_aa: CASSQGQDPQETQYF
cdr3_nt: TGTGCCAGCAGCCAAGGCCAGGACCCCCAAGAGACCCAGTACTTC

j_call: TRBJ2-1
d_call: .
v_call: TRBV5-8
clone_size: .
cdr3_aa: CASSHLPGQYYNGQFF
cdr3_nt: TGCGCCAGCAGCCATCTACCGGGACAATACTACAATGGGCAGTTCTTC

j_call: TRBJ1-1
d_call: TRBD1
v_call: TRBV11-3
clone_size: once
cdr3_aa: CASSYQTGVRAEAFF
cdr3_nt: TGTGCCAGCAGCTACCAAACAGGGGTACGCGCTGAAGCTTTCTTT